This note documents a single TCR beta chain sequence. Its cognate antigen has yet to be identified. Per-base quality was not reported, and no clone a single base away is much larger than it. V is reduced by 3 bases and J by 10 bases, leaving a spacing of 12 bases between them. The CDR3 runs 12 amino acids, cysteine and phenylalanine included. Of all the DNA, just the CDR3 is kept, 36 bases in frame from base 1. Taken from the germline V gene (reference sequence), the CDR1 and CDR2 loops are SEHNR and FQNEAQ. The library was generated by the immunoSEQ multiplex PCR assay. Genomic DNA was extracted from sorted cells, and the TCR beta V, D and J regions were sequenced by Adaptive Biotechnologies' automated high-throughput method. A two-step, bias-controlled multiplex PCR was used to amplify the CDR3 regions. Amplified TCR beta libraries were sequenced on an Illumina instrument. Per the source publication's procedure: Demultiplexed reads were processed to reduce amplification and sequencing bias, and the IMGT database was used to assign CDR3 sequences to gene families. ImmunoSEQ software version 2.0 was used to analyze the repertoire data. Out-of-frame sequences and sequences containing stop codons in the CDR3 were removed from the clonotype lists. Clonotypes below 0.01% frequency were excluded because they corresponded to less than one cell. Richness was calculated by dividing observed richness by the number of input cells, and evenness was calculated by dividing Shannon entropy by the log of observed richness. To measure repertoire diversity and how similar the repertoire was between time points, Simpson diversity and Morisita-Horn overlap indices were applied. Clonotypes were categorized as dominant (>1%), sub-dominant (0.5-0.99%), low abundance (0.1-0.49%) or lowest abundance (<0.1%). A germline index was calculated as total CDR3 length minus total nucleotide additions, divided by total CDR3 length. Drawn from immuneACCESS, this table holds only the in-frame rearrangements with V and J called that TCRdb kept. Clones are partly lost; checked studies trace under half to an unresolved V gene and leave the rest unexplained. V, J and clone size are those of that table, while D and trimming were read from the DNA. Present in this sample are 50,000 or so clones, roughly 86% of which were seen just once. The ten top clones hold over 0.95% of the sample.

This sample stems from a study of memory CD8 T cells in hepatitis C reinfection (dated by TCRdb to the late 2010s). Turning to the overall study: Two consecutive HCV infections were spontaneously resolved by three donors, whereas a primary infection was cleared by two donors who then became chronically infected after reinfection. HCV reinfection was defined as a positive HCV RNA test following two negative tests taken at least 60 days apart. Between 2009 and 2012, five reinfection cases that had stored pre-reinfection samples were identified. The TCR beta repertoire of virus-specific CD8 T cells was tracked longitudinally in a few donors across an HCV reinfection episode. Pre-reinfection samples were obtained between 55 and 20 weeks before detection of reinfection. In the reinfection study, participants with a resolved prior HCV infection were followed up every 3 months.

Per the publication, the time point label means: pre-reinfection, 55 to 20 weeks before reinfection detection. Sorted cells were sequenced directly ex vivo, without in vitro expansion prior to TCR sequencing. Donors were people who inject drugs enrolled in the Montreal Acute Hepatitis C Cohort Study (HEPCO) in Canada. As controls, total naive CD8 T cells were sorted as viable CD3+ CD8+ CD45RO- cells from a couple of donors at all three reinfection time points. Before sorting, cryopreserved peripheral blood mononuclear cells were thawed and used as the source for purifying CD8 T cells. CD8 T cells were enriched by negative selection with the MACS CD8+ T cell Isolation Kit. Cells were sorted on a BD FACSAria II sorter using FACSDiva software, and FlowJo was used for data analysis. General findings and caveats noted by the study authors: Because the study included only 4 to 6 donors, definitive conclusions about public clonotypes linked to secondary clearance could not be reached.

The receptor comes from a man between 18 and 29 years old with hepatitis C virus infection. Recombination joined TRBV7-9 with TRBJ2-5; matching of 6 bases hints at TRBD1 as the D gene. The material sequenced was naive CD8+ T cells sorted from blood. Reading the label with the study, this specimen's cell subset or site is: total naive CD8+CD45RO- T cells. This receptor carries the CDR3 CASSFQRDIQYF. The DNA is as follows: TGTGCCAGCAGCTTTCAACGGGACATCCAGTACTTC.